These 21 T cell receptor beta chains came from one sample sequenced in a study of CD8 T cells in ankylosing spondylitis. Points from the study as a whole: Ankylosing spondylitis blood seemed to carry a telltale TCR beta motif made of several highly homologous variants.

No antigen has been identified for these receptors. Each CDR3 protein gets one entry after TCRdb re-called the 5' RACE reads with MiXCR. The data hold about 540,000 distinct CDR3 sequences, with roughly 13% observed a single time. The specimen was blood, either unsorted or a sorted T cell fraction (not recorded which). The receptor set was obtained from a male donor with ankylosing spondylitis.

The CDR3 sequence: CASSGELAGVSGEQFF. Here the CDR3 DNA reads TGTGCCAGCAGCGGAGAACTAGCGGGAGTTTCGGGTGAGCAGTTCTTC. V is TRBV9 and J is TRBJ2-1; 11 bases are shared with TRBD2. The CDR3 has 16 amino acids. CDR1 is SGDLS and CDR2 is YYNGEE in the germline V gene. After removal of 3 bases from V and 9 bases from J, the junction contained 11 bases not matched to a gene.

At least ten counts were recorded for this clonotype. This chain uses TRBV14 with TRBJ2-2, with D perhaps given as TRBD1 or TRBD2 (5 bases each). V was pared by 4 bases and J by 7 bases, with 10 bases between. Germline values: CDR1 SGHDN, CDR2 FVKESK. The CDR3 loop spans 13 amino acids. CDR3 residues: CASSLRGNGELFF. The CDR3 bases are TGTGCCAGCAGCCTGAGGGGTAACGGGGAGCTGTTTTTT.

Only a few counts were recorded for this clonotype. This chain connects TRBV20-1 to TRBJ1-2, with TRBD1 matching 12 bases. The CDR3 consists of 15 residues. Germline CDR1 DFQATT, CDR2 SNEGSKA (reference sequence). The V gene end was trimmed by 3 bases and the J gene end by 4 bases; junction bases not matched to a gene: 6. The CDR3 bases are TGCAGTGCTAGGTACCCGGGACAGGGGGCCTATGGCTACACCTTC. Its protein product is CSARYPGQGAYGYTF.

The V call is TRBV6-1, the J call TRBJ1-1; D uncertain. Germline-derived CDR1 and CDR2 are MNHNS and SASEGT. The length of the CDR3 is 12 residues. The V end lost 2 bases, the J end lost 10 bases, and 11 bases lay between the germline ends. CDR3 DNA sequence: TGTGCCAGCAGTGAAAGTGGGAAGGTAGCTTTCTTT. Encoded protein: CASSESGKVAFF.

With regard to this clonotype: One junction end disagrees with the germline gene, perhaps due to a read error. Here the CDR3 DNA reads TGTGCCGGCAGCTTACGACTAGCGGGCTACAATGAGCAGTTCTTC. This translates into CAGSLRLAGYNEQFF. The genes are TRBV7-9 and TRBJ2-1; 10 bases map to TRBD2. The CDR3 consists of 15 residues. Germline CDR1 is SEHNR and CDR2 is FQNEAQ (reference sequence). Full variable domain (missing parts from reference TRBV7-9 and TRBJ2-1): DTGVSQNPRHKITKRGQNVTFRCDPISEHNRLYWYRQTLGQGPEFLTYFQNEAQLEKSRLLSDRFSAERPKGSFSTLEIQRTEQGDSAMYLCAGSLRLAGYNEQFFGPGTRLTVL.

This clonotype appeared a few times. Written as DNA, the CDR3 is TGCGCCAGCAGCTTCTCACAGGGGCAAAGTTCACCCCTCCACTTT. Its translation: CASSFSQGQSSPLHF. The V gene is TRBV5-1, the J gene TRBJ1-6, with 7 bases lining up with TRBD1. CDR3 length: 15 residues. V was pared by 2 bases and J by 9 bases, with 8 bases of the junction left unmatched. Germline values: CDR1 SGHRS, CDR2 YFSETQ.

The genes are TRBV12-3 or TRBV12-4 and TRBJ1-3; 9 bases fit TRBD1. There are 15 residues in the CDR3. Trimming took 5 bases from V and 7 from J; bases not matched to a gene: 9. The CDR3 here is CASSPGTGTVNTIYF. The CDR3, as DNA: TGTGCCAGCAGTCCCGGGACAGGGACCGTTAACACCATATATTTT.

This clonotype appeared a few times. This chain links TRBV29-1 with TRBJ2-2; no firm D call. The germline V gene encodes CDR1 SQVTM and CDR2 ANQGSEA. This CDR3 comprises 16 residues. The V end was cut by 4 bases, the J end by 0 bases, with 15 bases between. The CDR3 sequence: CSVGPVRTANTGELFF. In DNA, the CDR3 is TGCAGCGTTGGCCCGGTTAGGACCGCGAACACCGGGGAGCTGTTTTTT.

The gene calls are TRBV5-5 and TRBJ1-2, with 8 bases that match TRBD1. Per the germline V gene, CDR1 is SGHKS and CDR2 is YYEKEE (reference sequence). Germline trimming cut 4 bases from V and 8 bases from J; bases unmatched to any gene: 10. The CDR3 has 14 residues. The CDR3 DNA sequence: TGTGCCAGCAGCCCAGGGGGCGCCGGCGACGGCTACACCTTC. Protein sequence: CASSPGGAGDGYTF. Based on the CDR3 plus reference TRBV5-5 and TRBJ1-2, the full variable domain is DAGVTQSPTHLIKTRGQQVTLRCSPISGHKSVSWYQQVLGQGPQFIFQYYEKEERGRGNFPDRFSARQFPNYSSELNVNALLLGDSALYLCASSPGGAGDGYTFGSGTRLTVV.

The chain links TRBV6-1 to TRBJ2-7; D uncertain. Germline lookup yields CDR1 MNHNS and CDR2 SASEGT. The length of the CDR3 is 11 residues. V lost 2 bases and J lost 12, with 11 bases in between. CDR3 sequence (DNA): TGTGCCAGCAGTGAAACGGTAGAATGGTACTTC. This gives the protein CASSETVEWYF.

This clonotype showed up just a few times. V usage is TRBV7-9 and J usage is TRBJ2-7; D is uncertain. Germline CDR1 and CDR2: SEHNR and FQNEAQ (reference sequence). The V end lost 5 bases, the J end lost 6 bases, and 17 bases lay between the germline ends. The CDR3 has 14 amino acids. The CDR3 sequence is CASSPLRSVGEQYF. The DNA of the CDR3 is TGTGCCAGCAGCCCCCTCCGTTCGGTGGGCGAGCAGTACTTC.

This clonotype was detected ten times or more. The gene calls are TRBV5-1 and TRBJ1-2; the D gene is possibly TRBD1 (5 bases). V lost 0 bases and J lost 6, with 9 bases in between. The CDR3 extends over 13 amino acids. Germline loops: CDR1 SGHRS, CDR2 YFSETQ. This CDR3 is CASSLAQGNGYTF. The CDR3 DNA sequence: TGCGCCAGCAGCTTGGCGCAGGGTAATGGCTACACCTTC.

This clonotype was recorded a few times. This sequence joins TRBV20-1 and TRBJ1-5; the D is unclear. The CDR3 has 16 residues. Germline V CDR1 and CDR2: DFQATT, SNEGSKA (reference sequence). V was trimmed by 4 bases and J by 2 bases, leaving 18 bases between them. CDR3 nucleotide sequence: TGCAGTGCTACCGCCCAGCAGGTCAAAGGCAATCAGCCCCAGCATTTT. The encoded protein is CSATAQQVKGNQPQHF.

The chain couples TRBV12-3 or TRBV12-4 to TRBJ1-1; D is possibly TRBD1 (5 bases). V was clipped by 3 bases and J by 6 bases, with 14 bases between them. This CDR3 is built from 14 residues. CDR3 residues: CASSLGGFRSEAFF. CDR3 coding DNA: TGTGCCAGCAGTTTGGGGGGGTTTCGCTCTGAAGCTTTCTTT.

This clonotype has a handful of counts. J is TRBJ2-1 and V is TRBV10-3; 11 positions agree with TRBD2. The CDR3 runs to 24 residues. Trimming removed 3 bases from V and 4 bases from J; junction bases left unmatched: 29. Germline assignment: CDR1 ENHRY and CDR2 SYGVKD. For the CDR3, the DNA is TGTGCCATCAGTGACGAGGGGAACACGGGGACTCTAGCGGGAGGAATCGGGGTATACAATGAGCAGTTCTTC. This codes for CAISDEGNTGTLAGGIGVYNEQFF.

This clonotype has a handful of counts. The chain recombines TRBV25-1 with TRBJ1-4; D possibly corresponds to TRBD1 (6 bases). Trimming stripped 6 bases from V and 0 bases from J, with 11 bases between. CDR3 length: 15 residues. Looked up from germline, CDR1 is MGHDK and CDR2 is SYGVNS. This chain's CDR3 is CASRGGGATNEKLFF. The CDR3 coding sequence is TGTGCCAGCAGAGGGGGTGGGGCAACTAATGAAAAACTGTTTTTT.

This clonotype was counted a few times. This sequence joins TRBV6-1 and TRBJ1-6, with TRBD1 identical over 7 bases. V was pared by 3 bases and J by 12 bases, with 14 bases of the junction left unmatched. This CDR3 has 16 amino acids. CDR1 is MNHNS and CDR2 is SASEGT in the germline V gene. This CDR3 is CASSDGRQGLTVPLHF. For the CDR3, the DNA is TGTGCCAGCAGTGACGGACGACAGGGTTTAACCGTACCCCTCCACTTT.

This clonotype was detected only a few times. Written as DNA, the CDR3 is TGTGCCAGCAGCGCACAAAGGGGTCTAGGTGAAAAACTGTTTTTT. Protein: CASSAQRGLGEKLFF. This chain links TRBV9 with TRBJ1-4, with a tentative D call TRBD1 (5 bases). The ends were cut back, 3 bases at V and 7 bases at J, with 16 bases in the middle. CDR1 and CDR2 from the germline V gene are SGDLS and YYNGEE. The length of the CDR3 is 15 residues.

The chain combines TRBV20-1 with TRBJ2-3, with 9 positions matching TRBD1. V gave up 6 bases and J gave up 3 bases; unmatched junction bases: 7. The CDR3 length is 14 residues. Germline CDR1 is DFQATT and CDR2 is SNEGSKA (reference sequence). DNA of the CDR3: TGCAGTGCGAAGAACAGGGGGCTTACAGATACGCAGTATTTT. Translation: CSAKNRGLTDTQYF.

This clonotype has more than one count but fewer than ten. V usage is TRBV6-6 and J usage is TRBJ2-2; D unresolved. There are 13 residues in the CDR3. V was clipped by 6 bases and J by 6 bases, with 11 bases between them. CDR1 and CDR2 (germline): MNHNY, SVGAGI (reference sequence). This chain's CDR3 is CASSFGRAGELFF. The CDR3 bases are TGTGCCAGCAGCTTCGGACGTGCCGGGGAGCTGTTTTTT.

This chain links TRBV27 with TRBJ1-1; 10 bases are shared with TRBD1. The ends lost 8 bases at V and 9 bases at J; junction bases unmatched: 18. This CDR3 comprises 16 residues. From germline, CDR1 is MNHEY and CDR2 SMNVEV (reference sequence). CDR3 in DNA: TGTGCCAGCCGCCGTTGGGACAGGGGAGACCGGGTGAAAGCTTTCTTT. Translation gives CASRRWDRGDRVKAFF.